The next 9 T cell receptor beta chains were all read from a single sample in a study of beta chain features in type 1 diabetes. Of the isolated RNA, all was reverse transcribed, and so the sequenced material was expressed TCRB transcripts. Clones were sequenced by immunoSEQ multiplex PCR, and TCRdb holds only the in-frame ones, with some missing. The data hold fewer than 250,000 clones, with over 8.5% observed a single time. The sample taken for sequencing was naive CD4+ T cells from blood. These receptors all come from a woman younger than 35 in good health.

This clone was detected only a few times. The chain combines TRBV5-1 with TRBJ2-3, with D possibly being TRBD1 (6 bases). Between the trimmed V and J ends, which lost 1 base and 2 bases, there was a span of 17 bases. This CDR3 has 17 amino acids. Germline V gives CDR1 SGHRS, CDR2 YFSETQ. The CDR3 region is CASSLTHTGYPTDTQYF. The CDR3 DNA reads as TGCGCCAGCAGCTTGACCCATACAGGGTACCCCACAGATACGCAGTATTTT. Filled out from reference TRBV5-1 and TRBJ2-3, the complete variable domain reads KAGVTQTPRYLIKTRGQQVTLSCSPISGHRSVSWYQQTPGQGLQFLFEYFSETQRNKGNFPGRFSGRQFSNSRSEMNVSTLELGDSALYLCASSLTHTGYPTDTQYFGPGTRLTVL.

This chain uses TRBV7-3 with TRBJ2-2; 7 nucleotides match TRBD1. Germline V lookup: CDR1 SGHTA, CDR2 FQGTGA. V shed 4 bases, J shed 2 bases, and the junction held 1 base outside the gene matches. This CDR3 has 14 amino acids. The CDR3 DNA reads TGTGCCAGCAGCTGGGACAGCAACACCGGGGAGCTGTTTTTT. Translating gives CASSWDSNTGELFF.

V usage is TRBV5-1 and J usage is TRBJ2-1, with TRBD2 matching 7 bases. V gave up 4 bases and J gave up 10 bases; unmatched junction bases: 5. The CDR3 is 12 amino acids. Germline-derived CDR1 and CDR2 are SGHRS and YFSETQ. Here the CDR3 DNA reads TGCGCCAGCAGCCGGCCGGGACTAGAGCAGTTCTTC. Translation: CASSRPGLEQFF.

In this sample, this clone turned up a few times. The rearrangement links TRBV10-2 to TRBJ1-2, with 9 nucleotides matching TRBD1. V shed 4 bases and J 5 bases; nucleotides not matched to a gene: 8. Germline V gene lookup returns CDR1 WSHSY and CDR2 SAAADI. The CDR3 totals 15 residues. As DNA, the CDR3 is TGCGCCAGCAGTGGAGGGACAGGGCGGGGGTATGGCTACACCTTC. The encoded protein is CASSGGTGRGYGYTF.

The chain is built from TRBV15 and TRBJ1-5; D unresolved. This CDR3 contains 14 residues. Deletions cut 5 bases from V and 8 bases from J, with 16 bases between. Germline V CDR1 and CDR2: LNHNV, YYDKDF (reference sequence). The CDR3 is CATSPRPRPEPQHF. CDR3 nucleotides: TGTGCCACCAGCCCTCGTCCCAGGCCTGAGCCCCAGCATTTT.

This clone showed up just a few times. V and J are TRBV6-5 and TRBJ2-7; 9 bases agree with TRBD2. The V and J ends lost 6 bases and 0 bases, in that order; junction bases with no gene match: 3. There are 14 residues in the CDR3. Germline V gene lookup returns CDR1 MNHEY and CDR2 SVGAGI. The CDR3 nucleotides read TGTGCCAGCAGGGCGGGACTAGCCTCCTACGAGCAGTACTTC. Translation: CASRAGLASYEQYF.

This clone was seen a handful of times. The chain employs TRBV7-3 and TRBJ1-5, with D maybe TRBD1 (6 bases). The germline CDR1 and CDR2 sequences are SGHTA and FQGTGA. Trimming removed 5 bases from V and 15 bases from J, with 20 bases in between. The CDR3 loop spans 13 amino acids. This CDR3 reads CASSLGPGTSLHF. For the CDR3, the DNA is TGTGCCAGCAGCCTAGGCCCAGGGACATCACTGCATTTT. The variable domain in full, with the rest retrieved from reference TRBV7-3 and TRBJ1-5, is GAGVSQTPSNKVTEKGKYVELRCDPISGHTALYWYRQSLGQGPEFLIYFQGTGAADDSGLPNDRFFAVRPEGSVSTLKIQRTERGDSAVYLCASSLGPGTSLHFGDGTRLSIL.

The rearrangement links TRBV5-4 to TRBJ1-1; the D is unclear. Germline CDR1 and CDR2: SGHNT and YYREEE (reference sequence). V was cut by 0 bases and J by 10 bases, with 10 bases left in between. CDR3 size: 12 residues. This chain's CDR3 is CASSLAHSGAFF. The CDR3 bases are TGTGCCAGCAGCTTGGCGCACAGCGGAGCTTTCTTT.

The genes are TRBV30 and TRBJ1-2, with D tentatively TRBD1 (5 bases). Germline lookup yields CDR1 GTSNPN and CDR2 SVGIG (reference sequence). V was pared by 0 bases and J by 0 bases, with 14 bases between. The CDR3 has 16 residues. The CDR3 reads CAWSVGRIGANYGYTF. DNA of the CDR3: TGTGCCTGGAGTGTGGGCAGGATAGGGGCTAACTATGGCTACACCTTC.